This T cell receptor (beta chain) was recorded in a study of T cells in Graves' hyperthyroidism and ophthalmopathy. Across the whole study: The blood sample was taken at first diagnosis, before treatment began. General study results and limits: Most thyroid clonotypes with frequency above 0.001 were detected in blood. Ophthalmopathy stood apart from stable hyperthyroidism in a 13 V-J model.

In the ophthalmopathy cohort, Clinical Activity Score was at least 3, NOSPECS grade at least 4, and duration under 3 months. In the case of this clonotype: The antigen is undetermined. The final CDR3 position lacks the conserved phenylalanine or tryptophan, pointing to a likely read error. No DNA is shown, since the ends of the CDR3 on it are uncertain; the CDR3 is the one TCRdb lists.

The germline V gene has CDR1 MNHEY and CDR2 SMNVEV (reference sequence). 9 amino acids form the CDR3, both terminal residues included. What was amplified from RNA transcripts were TCR beta CDR3 regions. The TCR CDR3 first-round RT-PCR relied on the HTBI primer set. Via MiXCR, TCRdb re-called the multiplex PCR reads, giving one row per CDR3 protein. This table has hundreds of thousands of distinct CDR3 sequences, roughly 15% appearing once. V and J are TRBV27 and TRBJ1-1. This receptor was taken from a woman between 40 and 55 years old with Graves' ophthalmopathy. Sequencing was performed on blood. CDR3 region: CASSAGPPG.